Each of the 26 T cell receptor beta chains below was sequenced from the same sample in a study of CXCR3-negative and CXCR3-positive naive CD8 T cells. Antigen specificity for these receptors is unknown. Study-wide findings and caveats: Researchers report that CXCR3-positive naive cells carry more hydrophobic TRB CDR3s than CXCR3-negative naive cells.

UMI-tagged TRB cDNA libraries were built via 5' RACE. One entry per CDR3 protein, without DNA, is what TCRdb gives after re-calling the 5' RACE reads. The listing records over 150,000 distinct CDR3 sequences. Sequencing was done on a sample of naive CXCR3+ CD8+ T cells from blood. Described subset: CD45RO-CCR7+CD27+CD95- naive CD8+ T cells expressing CXCR3 (TNR3+). These TCRs come from a human donor in good health. Some clones in this sample may be carry-over from other donors' samples.

The chain uses TRBV29-1 and TRBJ2-3; TCRdb's D gene call, TRBD2, goes unchecked for lack of DNA. The CDR3 has 14 residues. Germline V lookup: CDR1 SQVTM, CDR2 ANQGSEA. The CDR3 here is CSVVPSEIADTQYF.

The chain carries TRBV7-2 and TRBJ1-1; TCRdb picks TRBD1, but there is no DNA to check that call. Germline V gives CDR1 SGHTA, CDR2 FQGNSA. The CDR3 runs 17 residues. Here the CDR3 reads CASSRWDRAATGTEAFF.

V and J are TRBV7-9 and TRBJ2-7; lacking DNA, the TRBD1 call made by TCRdb goes unchecked. Germline CDR1 and CDR2: SEHNR and FQNEAQ (reference sequence). CDR3 length: 16 amino acids. The chain's CDR3 is CASSHSGARGSYEQYF.

The V gene is TRBV28, the J gene TRBJ2-7; TCRdb's assignment of TRBD2 cannot be checked, as there is no DNA. The germline V gene encodes CDR1 MDHEN and CDR2 SYDVKM. The CDR3 runs 14 residues. This chain's CDR3 is CASRTPGLQYEQYF.

The chain recombines TRBV5-1 with TRBJ2-3; TCRdb calls TRBD2, which cannot be checked without DNA. Germline V gene lookup returns CDR1 SGHRS and CDR2 YFSETQ. The CDR3 consists of 18 residues. CDR3 region: CASSFLPRRGRQSDTQYF.

This chain links TRBV7-6 with TRBJ2-1. The CDR3 covers 16 residues. The germline V gene encodes CDR1 SGHVS and CDR2 FNYEAQ. CDR3 residues: CASSLDSAGPYNEQFF.

This chain links TRBV5-6 with TRBJ1-1; TCRdb returns TRBD1, unconfirmable since there is no DNA. The CDR3 has 15 residues. Germline V gene lookup returns CDR1 SGHDT and CDR2 YYEEEE. CDR3 sequence: CASSLYRTGNTEAFF.

The rearrangement uses TRBV5-1 and TRBJ2-7; with no DNA, the TCRdb D assignment of TRBD1 cannot be verified. Germline V lookup: CDR1 SGHRS, CDR2 YFSETQ. The CDR3 covers 13 residues. The CDR3 spells CASRGEGPYEQYF.

This sequence joins TRBV27 and TRBJ2-1. Germline lookup yields CDR1 MNHEY and CDR2 SMNVEV (reference sequence). The CDR3 is made up of 14 amino acids. The CDR3 loop is CASSVGGSYNEQFF.

V and J are TRBV20-1 and TRBJ2-1; TCRdb's D call, TRBD2, is unchecked because there is no DNA. The germline V gene has CDR1 DFQATT and CDR2 SNEGSKA (reference sequence). The length of the CDR3 is 15 residues. This CDR3 is CSARISSGEVGEQFF.

V gene TRBV7-6 combines with J gene TRBJ2-2; the D call from TCRdb, TRBD1, cannot be confirmed without DNA. Germline V CDR1 and CDR2: SGHVS, FNYEAQ. This CDR3 spans 14 amino acids. The CDR3 region is CASSWTGATGELFF. The full variable domain, its missing parts supplied by reference TRBV7-6 and TRBJ2-2, is GAGVSQSPRYKVTKRGQDVALRCDPISGHVSLYWYRQALGQGPEFLTYFNYEAQQDKSGLPNDRFSAERPEGSISTLTIQRTEQRDSAMYRCASSWTGATGELFFGEGSRLTVL.

This sequence joins TRBV10-3 and TRBJ2-5; TCRdb outputs TRBD2, but without DNA this stays unchecked. Germline loops: CDR1 ENHRY, CDR2 SYGVKD. The CDR3 contains 18 residues. CDR3 protein: CAISEVWLAGGRQETQYF.

This chain's CDR3 is CATSVTSGGDYNEQFF. The genes are TRBV24-1 and TRBJ2-1; TCRdb picks TRBD2, but there is no DNA to check that call. CDR3 size: 16 residues. Germline CDR1 reads KGHDR; CDR2 reads SFDVKD.

The chain employs TRBV7-3 and TRBJ2-2; TCRdb designates TRBD2, a call that cannot be tested without DNA. CDR3 size: 17 residues. The germline V gene has CDR1 SGHTA and CDR2 FQGTGA. The CDR3 is CASSLDGGPQNTGELFF. Full variable domain (outside the CDR3, taken from reference TRBV7-3 and TRBJ2-2): GAGVSQTPSNKVTEKGKYVELRCDPISGHTALYWYRQSLGQGPEFLIYFQGTGAADDSGLPNDRFFAVRPEGSVSTLKIQRTERGDSAVYLCASSLDGGPQNTGELFFGEGSRLTVL.

The CDR3: CASSAPRSYAQFF. The V call is TRBV9, the J call TRBJ2-1; TCRdb proposes TRBD2, but this gene call is untestable without DNA. Per germline, CDR1 SGDLS and CDR2 YYNGEE. This CDR3 region has 13 residues.

The V gene is TRBV11-3, the J gene TRBJ2-1; TCRdb outputs TRBD1, but without DNA this stays unchecked. CDR1 SGHNT and CDR2 YENEEA come from the germline V gene. The CDR3 is made up of 14 amino acids. CDR3 residues: CASSPRAGSNEQFF.

The CDR3: CATSRELAVWDEKLFF. The chain employs TRBV15 and TRBJ1-4. Germline V gives CDR1 LNHNV, CDR2 YYDKDF (reference sequence). This CDR3 is 16 amino acids long.

This chain connects TRBV7-9 to TRBJ2-5. Germline CDR1 SEHNR, CDR2 FQNEAQ (reference sequence). CDR3 length: 18 residues. The CDR3 sequence: CASSLAQLTRPYQETQYF.

V usage is TRBV5-1 and J usage is TRBJ2-7; the TCRdb call, TRBD2, lacks DNA for checking. The germline V gene has CDR1 SGHRS and CDR2 YFSETQ. CDR3 length: 19 amino acids. The CDR3: CASSHLGTSGSSGPYEQYF.

The chain carries TRBV15 and TRBJ1-5; TCRdb proposes TRBD1, but this gene call is untestable without DNA. Germline CDR1 reads LNHNV; CDR2 reads YYDKDF (reference sequence). This CDR3 is 16 amino acids long. The CDR3 loop reads CATSRGSGASNQPQHF.

The chain couples TRBV12-3 or TRBV12-4 to TRBJ2-7; the TCRdb D gene call, TRBD1, has no DNA to confirm it. The CDR3 runs 14 residues. CDR3 residues: CASSFDRESNEQYF.

The CDR3 loop is CSATEIDRELQPQHF. The V call is TRBV20-1, the J call TRBJ1-5; TCRdb designates TRBD1, a call that cannot be tested without DNA. This CDR3 spans 15 amino acids. The germline V gene encodes CDR1 DFQATT and CDR2 SNEGSKA (reference sequence).

This chain uses TRBV5-1 with TRBJ2-7. The CDR3 is 13 amino acids. Germline CDR1 and CDR2: SGHRS and YFSETQ. CDR3 protein: CASSLELSYEQYF.

The V gene is TRBV5-1, the J gene TRBJ2-1; the D gene TCRdb calls, TRBD1, cannot be checked with no DNA. CDR3 length: 18 residues. Germline values: CDR1 SGHRS, CDR2 YFSETQ. Here the CDR3 reads CASSLGAQRGPSYNEQFF.

This sequence joins TRBV5-5 and TRBJ2-1. Germline lookup yields CDR1 SGHKS and CDR2 YYEKEE (reference sequence). The CDR3 has 13 residues. The chain's CDR3 is CASSLAMYNEQFF.

The chain has TRBV15 and TRBJ2-6; there is no DNA to check the TCRdb D call of TRBD1. The CDR3 consists of 19 residues. The germline V gene encodes CDR1 LNHNV and CDR2 YYDKDF (reference sequence). CDR3 loop: CATSRDLLKGGSGANVLTF.